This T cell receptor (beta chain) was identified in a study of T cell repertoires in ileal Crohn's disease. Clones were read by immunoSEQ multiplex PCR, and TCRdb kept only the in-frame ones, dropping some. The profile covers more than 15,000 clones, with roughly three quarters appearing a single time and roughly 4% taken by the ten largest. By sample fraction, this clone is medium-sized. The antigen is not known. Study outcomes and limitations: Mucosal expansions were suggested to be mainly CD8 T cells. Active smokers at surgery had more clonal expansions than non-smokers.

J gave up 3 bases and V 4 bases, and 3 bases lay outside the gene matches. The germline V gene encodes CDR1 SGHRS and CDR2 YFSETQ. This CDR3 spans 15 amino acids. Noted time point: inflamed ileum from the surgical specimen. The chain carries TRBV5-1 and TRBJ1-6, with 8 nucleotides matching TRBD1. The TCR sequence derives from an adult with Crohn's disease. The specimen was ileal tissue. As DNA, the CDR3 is TGCGCCAGCAGCCTAGGACAGGGCTATAATTCACCCCTCCACTTT. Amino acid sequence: CASSLGQGYNSPLHF.